This record looks at one T cell receptor beta chain sequence and its context. Its antigen remains unknown. Individual cDNA molecules received unique molecular identifiers during library preparation. TCRdb recomputed calls from the 5' RACE reads with MiXCR, one row per CDR3 protein. The sample has 55,000 to 80,000 distinct CDR3 sequences; about 10% are singletons. The sample belongs to a study of early T cells in non-severe SARS-CoV-2 infection. Study at large: Investigators sequenced bulk RNA drawn from unsorted whole blood, and chains remained unpaired. General study points: VDJdb-based matching was biased toward anti-spike CD8 responses and missed private and CD4 specificities.

The receptor was isolated from an adult who was a healthcare worker with PCR-confirmed SARS-CoV-2 infection or an uninfected control (not recorded which). The source was whole blood, collected at baseline.

This chain's CDR3 is CASNLQGRRYEQYF. Written as DNA, the CDR3 is TGTGCCAGCAATCTGCAGGGAAGGAGATACGAGCAGTACTTC. This chain joins TRBV6-1 and TRBJ2-7; D perhaps matches TRBD1 (5 bases). CDR3 length equals 14 residues. Germline-derived CDR1 and CDR2 are MNHNS and SASEGT. V lost 7 bases, J lost 4 bases, and 17 bases lay in between.